This T cell receptor (delta chain) derives from a study of DNA immune sequencing with unique molecular identifiers. Genomic DNA underwent 32-plex PCR targeting all 8 TRDV and 4 TRDJ genes. In two to three barcoding PCR cycles, molecules received a 12-nucleotide UMI, then adapter PCR followed. TCRdb applied CATT to the multiplex PCR reads for clone calling. This sample has about 730 delta-chain clones, with more than 20% found just once. This clone showed up just a few times. This likely traces to a read error, being one base from a far larger clone. V was shortened by 3 bases and J by 4 bases, with 32 bases between the two germline ends. Germline lookup yields CDR1 GEAIGNYY and CDR2 EKD. CDR3 length: 20 residues.

Sequences were obtained from gamma-delta T cells enriched from blood buffy coat, or unenriched PBMCs (not recorded which). The chain is built from TRDV2 and TRDJ1; the D call may be TRDD2 or TRDD3 (6 bases each). The source is a human donor in good health. The CDR3 protein is CACDALPSSLGIKGIDKLIF. DNA of the CDR3: TGTGCCTGTGACGCTCTTCCTTCGTCTCTGGGAATAAAGGGGATCGATAAACTCATCTTT.